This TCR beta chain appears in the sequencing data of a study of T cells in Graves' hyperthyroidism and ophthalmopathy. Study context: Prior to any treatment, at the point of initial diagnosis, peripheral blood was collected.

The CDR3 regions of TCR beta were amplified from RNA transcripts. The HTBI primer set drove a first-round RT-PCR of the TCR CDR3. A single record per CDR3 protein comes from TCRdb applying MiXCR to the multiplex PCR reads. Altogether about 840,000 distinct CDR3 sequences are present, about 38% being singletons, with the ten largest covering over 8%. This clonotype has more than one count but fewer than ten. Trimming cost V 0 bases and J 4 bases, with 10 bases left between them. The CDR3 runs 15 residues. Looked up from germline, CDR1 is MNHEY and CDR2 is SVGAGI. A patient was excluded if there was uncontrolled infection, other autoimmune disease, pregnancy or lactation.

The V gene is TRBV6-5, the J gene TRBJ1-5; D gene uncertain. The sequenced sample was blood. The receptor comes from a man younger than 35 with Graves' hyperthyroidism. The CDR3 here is CASSYSYRPNQPQHF. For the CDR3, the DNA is TGTGCCAGCAGTTACTCGTATAGGCCTAATCAGCCCCAGCATTTT.